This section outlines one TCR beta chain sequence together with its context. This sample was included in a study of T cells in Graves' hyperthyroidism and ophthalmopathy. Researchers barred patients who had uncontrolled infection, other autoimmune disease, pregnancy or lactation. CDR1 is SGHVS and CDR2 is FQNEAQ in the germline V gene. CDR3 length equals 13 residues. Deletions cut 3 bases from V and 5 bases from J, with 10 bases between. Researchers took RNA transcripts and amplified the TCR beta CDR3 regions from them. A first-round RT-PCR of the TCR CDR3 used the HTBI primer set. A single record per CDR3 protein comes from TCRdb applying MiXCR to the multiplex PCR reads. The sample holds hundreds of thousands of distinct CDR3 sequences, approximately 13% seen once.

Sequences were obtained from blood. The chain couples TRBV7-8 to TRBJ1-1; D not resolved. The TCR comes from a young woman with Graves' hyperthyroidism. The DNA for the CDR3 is TGTGCCAGCAGCTTTGGGCCGAGGACTGAAGCTTTCTTT. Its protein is CASSFGPRTEAFF.